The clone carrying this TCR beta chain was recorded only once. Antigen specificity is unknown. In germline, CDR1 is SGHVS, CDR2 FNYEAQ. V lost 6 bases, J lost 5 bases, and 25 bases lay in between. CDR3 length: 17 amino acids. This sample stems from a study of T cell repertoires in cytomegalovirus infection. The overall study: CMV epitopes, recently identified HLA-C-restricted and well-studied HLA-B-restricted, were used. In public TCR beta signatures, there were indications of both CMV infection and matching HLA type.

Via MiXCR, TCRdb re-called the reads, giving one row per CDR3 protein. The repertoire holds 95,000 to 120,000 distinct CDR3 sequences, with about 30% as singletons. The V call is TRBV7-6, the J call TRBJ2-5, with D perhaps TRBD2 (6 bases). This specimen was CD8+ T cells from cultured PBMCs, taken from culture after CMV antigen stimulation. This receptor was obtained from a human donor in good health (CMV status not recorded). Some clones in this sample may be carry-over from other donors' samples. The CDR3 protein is CASSPFDTGGVGETQYF. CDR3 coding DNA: TGTGCCAGCAGTCCCTTTGATACTGGAGGGGTTGGGGAGACCCAGTACTTC. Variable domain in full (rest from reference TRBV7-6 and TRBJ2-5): GAGVSQSPRYKVTKRGQDVALRCDPISGHVSLYWYRQALGQGPEFLTYFNYEAQQDKSGLPNDRFSAERPEGSISTLTIQRTEQRDSAMYRCASSPFDTGGVGETQYFGPGTRLLVL.